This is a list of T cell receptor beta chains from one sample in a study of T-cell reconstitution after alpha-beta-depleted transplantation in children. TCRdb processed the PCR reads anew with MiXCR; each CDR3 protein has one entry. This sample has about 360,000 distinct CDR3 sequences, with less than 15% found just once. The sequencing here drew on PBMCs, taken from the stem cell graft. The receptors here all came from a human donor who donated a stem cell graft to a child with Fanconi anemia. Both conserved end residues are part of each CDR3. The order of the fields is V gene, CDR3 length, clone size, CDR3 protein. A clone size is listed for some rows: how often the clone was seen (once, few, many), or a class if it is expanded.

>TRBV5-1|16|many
CASSQRDTRPQDTQYF
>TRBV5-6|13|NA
CASSSFGGYTQYF
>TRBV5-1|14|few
CASRPRGGTDTQYF
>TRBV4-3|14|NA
CASSQDPSYTEAFF
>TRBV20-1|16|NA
CSAVPGEGSLNTEAFF
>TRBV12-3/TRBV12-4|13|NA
CASSPRARETQYF
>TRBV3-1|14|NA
CASSPVAWNGEQFF
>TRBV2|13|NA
CASSWDANYGYTF
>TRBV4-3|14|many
CASSPWGDNTEAFF
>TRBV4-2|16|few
CASSQDRQGYYNEQFF
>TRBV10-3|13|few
CAISEPGYNEQFF
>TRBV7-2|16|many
CASSPGGAGAHETQYF
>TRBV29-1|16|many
CSVEVSSGGSTDTQYF
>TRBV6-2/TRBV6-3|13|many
CATQRGGRNEQFF